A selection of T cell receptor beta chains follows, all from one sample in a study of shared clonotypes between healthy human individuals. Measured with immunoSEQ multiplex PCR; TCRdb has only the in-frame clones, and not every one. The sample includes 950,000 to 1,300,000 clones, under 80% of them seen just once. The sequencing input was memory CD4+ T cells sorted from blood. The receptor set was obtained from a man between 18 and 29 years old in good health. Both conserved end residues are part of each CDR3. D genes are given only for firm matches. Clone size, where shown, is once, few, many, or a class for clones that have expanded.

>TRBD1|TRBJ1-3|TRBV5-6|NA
CASSLEGRDSSGNTIYF
TGTGCCAGCAGCTTGGAGGGCAGGGACAGCTCTGGAAACACCATATATTTT
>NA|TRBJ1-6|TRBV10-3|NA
CAISESWGNNNSPLHF
TGTGCCATCAGTGAGTCGTGGGGGAATAATAATTCACCCCTCCACTTT
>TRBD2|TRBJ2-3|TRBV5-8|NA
CASSHTGTSEGVTTQYF
TGTGCCAGCAGCCATACCGGGACTAGCGAAGGAGTCACTACGCAGTATTTT
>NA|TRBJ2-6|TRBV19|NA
CASSRESSGANVLTF
TGTGCCAGTAGTCGGGAGTCCTCTGGGGCCAACGTCCTGACTTTC
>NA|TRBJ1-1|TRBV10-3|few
CAISERTMNTEAFF
TGTGCCATCAGTGAGAGAACGATGAACACTGAAGCTTTCTTT
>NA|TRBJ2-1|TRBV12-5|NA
CASGLVLRAIPYNEQFF
TGTGCTAGTGGTTTGGTACTAAGGGCCATTCCCTACAATGAGCAGTTCTTC
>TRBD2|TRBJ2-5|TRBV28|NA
CASMRGGETQYF
TGTGCCAGCATGCGGGGAGGGGAGACCCAGTACTTC
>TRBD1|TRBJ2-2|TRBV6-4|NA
CARSSLSGTGKHRGAVF
TGTGCCAGAAGCTCACTCTCCGGGACAGGGAAACACCGGGGAGCTGTTTTT
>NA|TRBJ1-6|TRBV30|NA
CAWSVSRFSYNSPLHF
TGTGCCTGGAGTGTAAGCCGTTTCTCCTATAATTCACCCCTCCACTTT
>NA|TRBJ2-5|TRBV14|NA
CASSRLGSTEQETQYF
TGTGCCAGCAGCCGCCTAGGGTCAACAGAACAAGAGACCCAGTACTTC
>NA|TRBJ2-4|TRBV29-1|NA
CSVELLAKNIQYF
TGCAGCGTTGAGTTACTAGCCAAAAACATTCAGTACTTC
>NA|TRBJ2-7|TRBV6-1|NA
CASRAGAPHEQYF
TGTGCCAGCAGGGCAGGGGCGCCCCACGAGCAGTACTTC
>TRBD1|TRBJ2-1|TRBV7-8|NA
CASSHGTGGLSNEQFF
TGTGCCAGCAGCCACGGGACAGGGGGTCTAAGCAATGAGCAGTTCTTC
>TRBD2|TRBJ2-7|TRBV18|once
CASSPLAGGPVGRREEQYF
TGTGCCAGCTCACCTCTGGCGGGGGGGCCGGTCGGCCGCCGCGAGGAGCAGTACTTC
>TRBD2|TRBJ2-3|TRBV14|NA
CASSLRTGRNTDTQYF
TGTGCCAGCAGCCTTAGAACCGGGAGGAACACAGATACGCAGTATTTT
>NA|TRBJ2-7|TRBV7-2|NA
CASSPGLNSYEQYF
TGTGCCAGCAGCCCCGGGCTGAACTCCTACGAGCAGTACTTC
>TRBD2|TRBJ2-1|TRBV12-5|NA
CASGSSGGGSYNEQFF
TGTGCTAGTGGTTCGTCGGGGGGTGGCTCCTACAATGAGCAGTTCTTC
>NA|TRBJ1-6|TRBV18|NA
CASSNRDSPLHF
TGTGCCAGCTCAAACAGGGATTCACCCCTCCACTTT
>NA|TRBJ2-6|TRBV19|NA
CATRDLSGANVLTF
TGTGCCACCAGGGATCTCTCTGGGGCCAACGTCCTGACTTTC
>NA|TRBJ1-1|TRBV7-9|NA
CASSSYTEAFF
TGTGCCAGCAGCTCCTACACTGAAGCTTTCTTT
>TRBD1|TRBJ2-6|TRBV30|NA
CAWSGQGTPGVNVLTF
TGTGCCTGGAGTGGACAGGGTACCCCCGGGGTCAACGTCCTGACTTTC
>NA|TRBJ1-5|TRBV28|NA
CASSPLDGVLKPQHF
TGTGCCAGCAGTCCCCTGGACGGCGTGCTTAAGCCCCAGCATTTT
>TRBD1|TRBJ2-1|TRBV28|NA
CASSPRQGMGSYNEQFF
TGTGCCAGCAGTCCAAGACAGGGGATGGGCTCCTACAATGAGCAGTTCTTC
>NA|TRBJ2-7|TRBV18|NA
CASSPGNRPTSSYEQYF
TGTGCCAGCTCACCCGGCAATAGACCGACGAGCTCCTACGAGCAGTACTTC
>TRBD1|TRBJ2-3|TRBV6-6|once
CASRTGVDTQYF
TGTGCCAGCAGGACAGGGGTAGATACGCAGTATTTT
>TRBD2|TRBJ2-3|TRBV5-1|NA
CASSSGLAAGTDTQYF
TGCGCCAGCAGCTCCGGGCTAGCGGCCGGCACAGATACGCAGTATTTT
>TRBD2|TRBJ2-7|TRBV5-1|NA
CASSHPSGSTWEQYF
TGCGCCAGCAGCCATCCTAGCGGGAGTACGTGGGAGCAGTACTTC
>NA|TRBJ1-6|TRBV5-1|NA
CASSQGMGDSPLHF
TGCGCCAGCAGCCAGGGTATGGGGGACTCACCCCTCCACTTT
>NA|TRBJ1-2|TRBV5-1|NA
CASSLELGAGLVSYTF
TGCGCCAGCAGCTTGGAACTAGGGGCAGGGTTAGTGAGCTACACCTTC
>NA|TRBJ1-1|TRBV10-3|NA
CAISEYVLANTEAFF
TGTGCCATCAGTGAGTATGTCCTAGCGAACACTGAAGCTTTCTTT
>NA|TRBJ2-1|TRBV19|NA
CASSARPGPAGRLF
TGTGCCAGTAGTGCGCGACCCGGTCCCGCGGGTAGGCTCTTC
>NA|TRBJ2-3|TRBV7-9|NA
CASSSTTMGDTQYF
TGTGCCAGCAGCTCCACCACCATGGGGGATACGCAGTATTTT
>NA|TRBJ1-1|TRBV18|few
CASSSTGVTEAFF
TGTGCCAGCTCAAGCACAGGAGTCACTGAAGCTTTCTTT
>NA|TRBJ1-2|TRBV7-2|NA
CASSLGRNGVYGYTF
TGTGCCAGCAGCTTAGGCAGGAACGGCGTCTATGGCTACACCTTC